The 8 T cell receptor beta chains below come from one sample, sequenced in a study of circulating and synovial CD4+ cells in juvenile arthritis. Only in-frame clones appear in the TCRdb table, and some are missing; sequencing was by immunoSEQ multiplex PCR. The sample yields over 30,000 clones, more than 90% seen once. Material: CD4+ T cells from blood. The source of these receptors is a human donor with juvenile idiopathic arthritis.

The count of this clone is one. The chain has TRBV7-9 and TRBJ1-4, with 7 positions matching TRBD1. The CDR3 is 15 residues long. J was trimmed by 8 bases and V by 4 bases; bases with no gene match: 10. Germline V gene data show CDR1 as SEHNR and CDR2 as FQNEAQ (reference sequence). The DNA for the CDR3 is TGTGCCAGCAGCTCGACGACAGGGTATCGAGAAAAACTGTTTTTT. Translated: CASSSTTGYREKLFF.

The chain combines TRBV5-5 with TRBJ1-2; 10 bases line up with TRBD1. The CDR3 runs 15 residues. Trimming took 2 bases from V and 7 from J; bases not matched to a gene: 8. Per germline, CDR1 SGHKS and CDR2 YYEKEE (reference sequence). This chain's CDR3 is CASSLSPGQGGGYTF. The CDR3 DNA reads TGTGCCAGCAGCTTAAGTCCCGGACAGGGGGGTGGCTACACCTTC. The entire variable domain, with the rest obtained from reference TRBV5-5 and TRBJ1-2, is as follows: DAGVTQSPTHLIKTRGQQVTLRCSPISGHKSVSWYQQVLGQGPQFIFQYYEKEERGRGNFPDRFSARQFPNYSSELNVNALLLGDSALYLCASSLSPGQGGGYTFGSGTRLTVV.

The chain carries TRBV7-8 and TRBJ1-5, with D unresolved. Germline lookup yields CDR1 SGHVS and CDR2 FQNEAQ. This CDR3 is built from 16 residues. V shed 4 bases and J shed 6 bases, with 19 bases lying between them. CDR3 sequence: CASSSVGGSGSQPQHF. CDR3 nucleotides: TGTGCCAGCAGCTCAGTGGGAGGGAGCGGTAGTCAGCCCCAGCATTTT.

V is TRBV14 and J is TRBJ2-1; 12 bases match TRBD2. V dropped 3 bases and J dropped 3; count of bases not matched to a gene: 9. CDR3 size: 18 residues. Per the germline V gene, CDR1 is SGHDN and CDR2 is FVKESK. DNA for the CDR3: TGTGCCAGCAGCCAGGCTAGCGGGAGGGCCAGGGGCTACAATGAGCAGTTCTTC. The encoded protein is CASSQASGRARGYNEQFF.

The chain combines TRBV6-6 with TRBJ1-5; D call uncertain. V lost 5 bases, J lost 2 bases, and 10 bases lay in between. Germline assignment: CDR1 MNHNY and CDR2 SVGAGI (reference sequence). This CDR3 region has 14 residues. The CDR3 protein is CASSRQVGNQPQHF. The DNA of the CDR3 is TGTGCCAGCAGTAGGCAGGTAGGCAATCAGCCCCAGCATTTT.

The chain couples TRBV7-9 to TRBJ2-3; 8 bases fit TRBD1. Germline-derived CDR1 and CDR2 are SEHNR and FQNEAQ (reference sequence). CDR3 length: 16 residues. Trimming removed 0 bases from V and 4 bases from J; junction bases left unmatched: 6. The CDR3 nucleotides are TGTGCCAGCAGCTTAGCCCCGGACAGGGTCTCAGATACGCAGTATTTT. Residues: CASSLAPDRVSDTQYF.

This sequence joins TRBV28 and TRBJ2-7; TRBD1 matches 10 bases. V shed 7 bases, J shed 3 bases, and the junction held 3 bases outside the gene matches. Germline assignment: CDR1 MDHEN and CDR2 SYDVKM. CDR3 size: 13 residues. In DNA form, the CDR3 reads TGTGCCAGCACCCGGGACAGGGGCTACGAGCAGTACTTC. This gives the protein CASTRDRGYEQYF.

The CDR3 bases are TGTGCCAGCAGCTTAATCGGGAAGGAGACCCAGTACTTC. It is translated as CASSLIGKETQYF. V is TRBV11-1 and J is TRBJ2-5, with D perhaps matching TRBD2 (5 bases). Trimming stripped 2 bases from V and 5 bases from J, with 9 bases between. The CDR3 runs to 13 residues. The germline gives CDR1 SGHAT, CDR2 FQDESV (reference sequence).